The 22 T cell receptor beta chains given below trace back to one sample, sequenced in a study of post-analysis software for immune sequencing data. Unique molecular identifiers featured in each of the TCR beta cDNA libraries. MiXCR, applied by TCRdb to the PCR reads, yields one record per CDR3 protein. Of fewer than 850,000 distinct CDR3 sequences in the sample, roughly 30% are singletons; the top ten hold more than 0.55%. The antigens of these receptors remain unknown. Broader study findings: In patients, about five TRBV segments were more frequent than in controls, with TRBV5-6, TRBV5-1 and TRBV20-1 among them.

The sequenced material came from blood. The receptor set was obtained from a girl between 5 and 17 years old with multiple sclerosis.

This rearrangement joins TRBV10-2 to TRBJ2-1; TRBD2 aligns across 11 bases. Germline V gene data show CDR1 as WSHSY and CDR2 as SAAADI. This CDR3 region has 18 residues. The V and J ends lost 6 bases and 4 bases, in that order; junction bases with no gene match: 14. The CDR3, as DNA: TGCGCCAGCAGCGAAATCAACACACTAGCGGGAGTATACAATGAGCAGTTCTTC. It is translated as CASSEINTLAGVYNEQFF.

The chain uses TRBV6-6 and TRBJ1-5, with D possibly TRBD1 on 5 matching bases. The V gene's germline CDR1 is MNHNY and CDR2 SVGAGI (reference sequence). Trimming took off 2 bases at V and 3 bases at J, with 8 bases between the two ends. This CDR3 has 14 amino acids. The CDR3 DNA follows: TGTGCCAGCAGTTACGGAGGGACCAATCAGCCCCAGCATTTT. Its translation is CASSYGGTNQPQHF.

This sequence joins TRBV6-5 and TRBJ2-1, with a possible D match to TRBD2 (5 bases). Germline V gene data show CDR1 as MNHEY and CDR2 as SVGAGI. The CDR3 sequence is 12 residues long. V was pared by 5 bases and J by 11 bases, with 13 bases between. In DNA form, the CDR3 reads TGTGCCAGCAGTCTCCTCCCCGGGAAGCAGTTCTTC. Its protein product is CASSLLPGKQFF.

This clonotype was observed at least ten times. This sequence joins TRBV20-1 and TRBJ2-5; possibly TRBD1 or TRBD2 for D (5 bases each). The V end was cut by 0 bases, the J end by 1 base, with 9 bases between. Germline loops: CDR1 DFQATT, CDR2 SNEGSKA (reference sequence). This CDR3 has 14 residues. CDR3 bases: TGCAGTGCTAGAGATCCCGGGGCCCAAGAGACCCAGTACTTC. It translates to CSARDPGAQETQYF.

The chain combines TRBV29-1 with TRBJ2-7, with a possible D match to TRBD2 (6 bases). The CDR3 loop spans 14 amino acids. Looked up from germline, CDR1 is SQVTM and CDR2 is ANQGSEA. CDR3: CSVEVGGPQDEQYV. The CDR3, as DNA: TGCAGCGTCGAAGTCGGGGGACCTCAGGACGAGCAGTACGTC.

In this sample, this clonotype turned up a few times. This rearrangement joins TRBV12-3 or TRBV12-4 to TRBJ1-6; unclear D gene. The CDR3 extends over 14 amino acids. V dropped 1 base and J dropped 7 bases, with 8 bases sitting between them. CDR3 sequence reads: CASSLVIGNSPLHF. The CDR3 DNA reads TGTGCCAGCAGTTTAGTAATAGGCAATTCACCCCTCCACTTT.

V gene TRBV3-1 combines with J gene TRBJ2-1; perhaps TRBD1 as D (5 bases). The CDR3 has 15 residues. V was pared by 4 bases and J by 0 bases, with 10 bases between. CDR1 and CDR2 (germline): LGHDT, YNNKEL (reference sequence). The CDR3 spells CASSPGRNSYNEQFF. The CDR3 DNA is TGTGCCAGCAGCCCAGGGCGAAACTCCTACAATGAGCAGTTCTTC.

This clonotype was counted between two and nine times. CDR3 amino acids: CASSPGQKARSGANVLTF. The CDR3 nucleotides read TGCGCCAGCAGCCCGGGACAAAAGGCCCGGTCTGGGGCCAACGTCCTGACTTTC. This chain connects TRBV5-1 to TRBJ2-6; a weak D match, TRBD1 (6 bases). The CDR3 sequence is 18 residues long. Trimming cost V 4 bases and J 1 base, with 18 bases left between them. Germline CDR1 is SGHRS and CDR2 is YFSETQ.

The chain joins TRBV24-1 to TRBJ2-7, with 7 bases that match TRBD2. V lost 4 bases and J lost 6; bases outside the gene matches: 8. The CDR3 is 14 amino acids. The V gene's germline CDR1 is KGHDR and CDR2 SFDVKD. CDR3 DNA: TGTGCCACCAGTGAAGCGGGGTCAGTCGCCGAGCAGTACTTC. This codes for CATSEAGSVAEQYF.

The chain carries TRBV5-1 and TRBJ2-6; a weak D match, TRBD1 (6 bases). Germline CDR1 and CDR2: SGHRS and YFSETQ. The ends were cut back, 0 bases at V and 4 bases at J, with 11 bases in the middle. This CDR3 has 16 amino acids. CDR3 protein: CASSLGYRAGANVLTF. In DNA, the CDR3 is TGCGCCAGCAGCTTGGGATACAGGGCCGGGGCCAACGTCCTGACTTTC.

Note on this clonotype: An end of the junction differs from the germline gene, which may be a read error. This chain uses TRBV20-1 with TRBJ2-7, with 7 positions matching TRBD1. The CDR3 covers 12 residues. Germline V gene sequence: CDR1 DFQATT, CDR2 SNEGSKA (reference sequence). CDR3 protein: CRATPTGPEQYF. The CDR3 DNA sequence: TGCAGGGCTACTCCGACAGGGCCCGAGCAGTACTTC.

On this clonotype: Germline and junction disagree at one end, which may indicate a read error. This chain joins TRBV15 and TRBJ1-4, with D possibly TRBD1 on 5 matching bases. The V gene's germline CDR1 is LNHNV and CDR2 YYDKDF (reference sequence). The CDR3 length is 16 residues. The CDR3 bases are TGTGTCACCAGCAACAGACCAGGGCTGAAGGGTGAAAAACTGTTTTTT. This encodes CVTSNRPGLKGEKLFF. Looking up the rest from reference TRBV15 and TRBJ1-4 gives the full variable domain: DAMVIQNPRYQVTQFGKPVTLSCSQTLNHNVMYWYQQKSSQAPKLLFHYYDKDFNNEADTPDNFQSRRPNTSFCFLDIRSPGLGDTAMYLCVTSNRPGLKGEKLFFGSGTQLSVL.

This clonotype was detected only a few times. This chain connects TRBV7-2 to TRBJ2-5; D is unclear. Trimming stripped 1 base from V and 4 bases from J, with 13 bases between. Germline lookup yields CDR1 SGHTA and CDR2 FQGNSA. The CDR3 runs to 15 residues. The CDR3 spells CASSLVWGRTETQYF. In nucleotides, the CDR3 is TGTGCCAGCAGCTTAGTTTGGGGTAGAACAGAGACCCAGTACTTC.

This clonotype was recorded many times. The rearrangement joins TRBV29-1 to TRBJ2-7; possibly TRBD2 for D (7 bases). V gave up 5 bases and J gave up 1 base, with 12 bases separating them. This CDR3 region has 13 residues. CDR1 and CDR2 (germline): SQVTM, ANQGSEA. CDR3 bases: TGCAGCGTTCGAGGGGGGGCATCCTACGAGCAGTACTTC. Its translation is CSVRGGASYEQYF.

This clonotype turned up a few times. The J gene is TRBJ2-4, the V gene TRBV7-2; 8 positions agree with TRBD1. From germline, CDR1 is SGHTA and CDR2 FQGNSA. V dropped 6 bases and J dropped 1; count of bases not matched to a gene: 11. The CDR3 has 17 amino acids. The CDR3 reads CASRTGAVVRAKNIQYF. DNA of the CDR3: TGTGCCAGCAGGACAGGGGCAGTAGTTCGGGCCAAAAACATTCAGTACTTC.

This clonotype was counted between two and nine times. The V call is TRBV29-1, the J call TRBJ2-1; D is possibly TRBD2 (6 bases). Germline V gene lookup returns CDR1 SQVTM and CDR2 ANQGSEA. This CDR3 comprises 15 residues. The V gene lost 7 bases and the J gene lost 9 bases, with 25 bases spanning the gap. CDR3 sequence reads: CSAGAKTRGGGEQFF. The CDR3 DNA follows: TGCAGCGCGGGAGCTAAGACCCGGGGTGGTGGTGAGCAGTTCTTC.

This clonotype showed up many times. The chain links TRBV29-1 to TRBJ2-5; the D gene is possibly TRBD1 (6 bases). CDR3 length: 12 residues. Germline V gives CDR1 SQVTM, CDR2 ANQGSEA. The ends were cut back, 4 bases at V and 5 bases at J, with 11 bases in the middle. The CDR3 bases are TGCAGCGTTGGGGGGCGCGGGGAGACCCAGTACTTC. Protein: CSVGGRGETQYF.

Notes on this clonotype: Sequence at one end of the junction differs from germline and may be a read error. The gene calls are TRBV27 and TRBJ2-1; D ambiguous. There are 15 residues in the CDR3. The germline gives CDR1 MNHEY, CDR2 SMNVEV (reference sequence). The CDR3 DNA reads TGTGCCAGCAGTCCCCTCGGGCCCCCCTACAATGATCAGTTCTTC. Its protein is CASSPLGPPYNDQFF.

The chain has TRBV6-2 or TRBV6-3 and TRBJ2-7; D gene unclear. V lost 5 bases and J 0 bases, leaving 17 bases between the germline ends. The CDR3 extends over 16 amino acids. Germline values: CDR1 MNHEY, CDR2 SVGEGT. The CDR3 here is CASSPRVSRSSYEQYF. The DNA for the CDR3 is TGTGCCAGCAGTCCTCGCGTTAGCCGAAGCTCCTACGAGCAGTACTTC.

This clonotype came up many times. The chain recombines TRBV12-3 or TRBV12-4 with TRBJ2-5; weak D call: TRBD2 (5 bases). This CDR3 comprises 15 residues. V lost 6 bases, J lost 5 bases, and 19 bases lay in between. DNA for the CDR3: TGTGCCAGCAGGATATCACTACGGAGAGGGGAGACCCAGTACTTC. Its protein product is CASRISLRRGETQYF.

The genes are TRBV20-1 and TRBJ1-2; D gene uncertain. The length of the CDR3 is 12 residues. Trimming removed 7 bases from V and 5 bases from J, with 14 bases in between. Germline V gene data show CDR1 as DFQATT and CDR2 as SNEGSKA (reference sequence). This chain's CDR3 is CSVRALGYGYTF. In DNA, the CDR3 is TGCAGTGTTAGGGCCTTGGGATATGGCTACACCTTC.

V is TRBV4-3 and J is TRBJ2-7, with a weak D call TRBD1 (5 bases). Per germline, CDR1 LGHNA and CDR2 YSLEER. The V and J ends lost 0 bases and 0 bases respectively, with 9 bases between them. The CDR3 contains 15 residues. The CDR3 sequence is CASSQDRQNSYEQYF. CDR3 in DNA: TGCGCCAGCAGCCAAGATCGACAGAACTCCTACGAGCAGTACTTC.